One T cell receptor beta chain is described in this entry. Its antigen is currently unknown. Assay execution took place at the deep level. Here immunoSEQ multiplex PCR was the method, and the copy in TCRdb shows in-frame clones only, minus some. The sample lists approximately 95,000 clones; around two thirds were seen once. The data were taken from a study of shared clonotypes between healthy human individuals. Study-wide points: As a rule, naive subsets had a larger estimated richness than memory subsets. The sharing of 4.5% to 5% of naive CD4 clonotypes was seen across a handful of donors.

From germline, CDR1 is SGHNT and CDR2 YYREEE (reference sequence). This CDR3 contains 12 residues. The germline V and J ends were trimmed by 4 bases and 8 bases, with 10 bases remaining between them. This TCR derives from a man aged 25-45 years in good health. This sequence joins TRBV5-4 and TRBJ2-1; D is uncertain. Source material: memory CD8+ T cells sorted from blood. Subset of the sample: CD45RO+ cells pooled with CCR7-negative TemRA cells. Here the CDR3 reads CASSDTLYEQFF. In nucleotides, the CDR3 is TGTGCCAGCAGCGATACTCTGTATGAGCAGTTCTTC.